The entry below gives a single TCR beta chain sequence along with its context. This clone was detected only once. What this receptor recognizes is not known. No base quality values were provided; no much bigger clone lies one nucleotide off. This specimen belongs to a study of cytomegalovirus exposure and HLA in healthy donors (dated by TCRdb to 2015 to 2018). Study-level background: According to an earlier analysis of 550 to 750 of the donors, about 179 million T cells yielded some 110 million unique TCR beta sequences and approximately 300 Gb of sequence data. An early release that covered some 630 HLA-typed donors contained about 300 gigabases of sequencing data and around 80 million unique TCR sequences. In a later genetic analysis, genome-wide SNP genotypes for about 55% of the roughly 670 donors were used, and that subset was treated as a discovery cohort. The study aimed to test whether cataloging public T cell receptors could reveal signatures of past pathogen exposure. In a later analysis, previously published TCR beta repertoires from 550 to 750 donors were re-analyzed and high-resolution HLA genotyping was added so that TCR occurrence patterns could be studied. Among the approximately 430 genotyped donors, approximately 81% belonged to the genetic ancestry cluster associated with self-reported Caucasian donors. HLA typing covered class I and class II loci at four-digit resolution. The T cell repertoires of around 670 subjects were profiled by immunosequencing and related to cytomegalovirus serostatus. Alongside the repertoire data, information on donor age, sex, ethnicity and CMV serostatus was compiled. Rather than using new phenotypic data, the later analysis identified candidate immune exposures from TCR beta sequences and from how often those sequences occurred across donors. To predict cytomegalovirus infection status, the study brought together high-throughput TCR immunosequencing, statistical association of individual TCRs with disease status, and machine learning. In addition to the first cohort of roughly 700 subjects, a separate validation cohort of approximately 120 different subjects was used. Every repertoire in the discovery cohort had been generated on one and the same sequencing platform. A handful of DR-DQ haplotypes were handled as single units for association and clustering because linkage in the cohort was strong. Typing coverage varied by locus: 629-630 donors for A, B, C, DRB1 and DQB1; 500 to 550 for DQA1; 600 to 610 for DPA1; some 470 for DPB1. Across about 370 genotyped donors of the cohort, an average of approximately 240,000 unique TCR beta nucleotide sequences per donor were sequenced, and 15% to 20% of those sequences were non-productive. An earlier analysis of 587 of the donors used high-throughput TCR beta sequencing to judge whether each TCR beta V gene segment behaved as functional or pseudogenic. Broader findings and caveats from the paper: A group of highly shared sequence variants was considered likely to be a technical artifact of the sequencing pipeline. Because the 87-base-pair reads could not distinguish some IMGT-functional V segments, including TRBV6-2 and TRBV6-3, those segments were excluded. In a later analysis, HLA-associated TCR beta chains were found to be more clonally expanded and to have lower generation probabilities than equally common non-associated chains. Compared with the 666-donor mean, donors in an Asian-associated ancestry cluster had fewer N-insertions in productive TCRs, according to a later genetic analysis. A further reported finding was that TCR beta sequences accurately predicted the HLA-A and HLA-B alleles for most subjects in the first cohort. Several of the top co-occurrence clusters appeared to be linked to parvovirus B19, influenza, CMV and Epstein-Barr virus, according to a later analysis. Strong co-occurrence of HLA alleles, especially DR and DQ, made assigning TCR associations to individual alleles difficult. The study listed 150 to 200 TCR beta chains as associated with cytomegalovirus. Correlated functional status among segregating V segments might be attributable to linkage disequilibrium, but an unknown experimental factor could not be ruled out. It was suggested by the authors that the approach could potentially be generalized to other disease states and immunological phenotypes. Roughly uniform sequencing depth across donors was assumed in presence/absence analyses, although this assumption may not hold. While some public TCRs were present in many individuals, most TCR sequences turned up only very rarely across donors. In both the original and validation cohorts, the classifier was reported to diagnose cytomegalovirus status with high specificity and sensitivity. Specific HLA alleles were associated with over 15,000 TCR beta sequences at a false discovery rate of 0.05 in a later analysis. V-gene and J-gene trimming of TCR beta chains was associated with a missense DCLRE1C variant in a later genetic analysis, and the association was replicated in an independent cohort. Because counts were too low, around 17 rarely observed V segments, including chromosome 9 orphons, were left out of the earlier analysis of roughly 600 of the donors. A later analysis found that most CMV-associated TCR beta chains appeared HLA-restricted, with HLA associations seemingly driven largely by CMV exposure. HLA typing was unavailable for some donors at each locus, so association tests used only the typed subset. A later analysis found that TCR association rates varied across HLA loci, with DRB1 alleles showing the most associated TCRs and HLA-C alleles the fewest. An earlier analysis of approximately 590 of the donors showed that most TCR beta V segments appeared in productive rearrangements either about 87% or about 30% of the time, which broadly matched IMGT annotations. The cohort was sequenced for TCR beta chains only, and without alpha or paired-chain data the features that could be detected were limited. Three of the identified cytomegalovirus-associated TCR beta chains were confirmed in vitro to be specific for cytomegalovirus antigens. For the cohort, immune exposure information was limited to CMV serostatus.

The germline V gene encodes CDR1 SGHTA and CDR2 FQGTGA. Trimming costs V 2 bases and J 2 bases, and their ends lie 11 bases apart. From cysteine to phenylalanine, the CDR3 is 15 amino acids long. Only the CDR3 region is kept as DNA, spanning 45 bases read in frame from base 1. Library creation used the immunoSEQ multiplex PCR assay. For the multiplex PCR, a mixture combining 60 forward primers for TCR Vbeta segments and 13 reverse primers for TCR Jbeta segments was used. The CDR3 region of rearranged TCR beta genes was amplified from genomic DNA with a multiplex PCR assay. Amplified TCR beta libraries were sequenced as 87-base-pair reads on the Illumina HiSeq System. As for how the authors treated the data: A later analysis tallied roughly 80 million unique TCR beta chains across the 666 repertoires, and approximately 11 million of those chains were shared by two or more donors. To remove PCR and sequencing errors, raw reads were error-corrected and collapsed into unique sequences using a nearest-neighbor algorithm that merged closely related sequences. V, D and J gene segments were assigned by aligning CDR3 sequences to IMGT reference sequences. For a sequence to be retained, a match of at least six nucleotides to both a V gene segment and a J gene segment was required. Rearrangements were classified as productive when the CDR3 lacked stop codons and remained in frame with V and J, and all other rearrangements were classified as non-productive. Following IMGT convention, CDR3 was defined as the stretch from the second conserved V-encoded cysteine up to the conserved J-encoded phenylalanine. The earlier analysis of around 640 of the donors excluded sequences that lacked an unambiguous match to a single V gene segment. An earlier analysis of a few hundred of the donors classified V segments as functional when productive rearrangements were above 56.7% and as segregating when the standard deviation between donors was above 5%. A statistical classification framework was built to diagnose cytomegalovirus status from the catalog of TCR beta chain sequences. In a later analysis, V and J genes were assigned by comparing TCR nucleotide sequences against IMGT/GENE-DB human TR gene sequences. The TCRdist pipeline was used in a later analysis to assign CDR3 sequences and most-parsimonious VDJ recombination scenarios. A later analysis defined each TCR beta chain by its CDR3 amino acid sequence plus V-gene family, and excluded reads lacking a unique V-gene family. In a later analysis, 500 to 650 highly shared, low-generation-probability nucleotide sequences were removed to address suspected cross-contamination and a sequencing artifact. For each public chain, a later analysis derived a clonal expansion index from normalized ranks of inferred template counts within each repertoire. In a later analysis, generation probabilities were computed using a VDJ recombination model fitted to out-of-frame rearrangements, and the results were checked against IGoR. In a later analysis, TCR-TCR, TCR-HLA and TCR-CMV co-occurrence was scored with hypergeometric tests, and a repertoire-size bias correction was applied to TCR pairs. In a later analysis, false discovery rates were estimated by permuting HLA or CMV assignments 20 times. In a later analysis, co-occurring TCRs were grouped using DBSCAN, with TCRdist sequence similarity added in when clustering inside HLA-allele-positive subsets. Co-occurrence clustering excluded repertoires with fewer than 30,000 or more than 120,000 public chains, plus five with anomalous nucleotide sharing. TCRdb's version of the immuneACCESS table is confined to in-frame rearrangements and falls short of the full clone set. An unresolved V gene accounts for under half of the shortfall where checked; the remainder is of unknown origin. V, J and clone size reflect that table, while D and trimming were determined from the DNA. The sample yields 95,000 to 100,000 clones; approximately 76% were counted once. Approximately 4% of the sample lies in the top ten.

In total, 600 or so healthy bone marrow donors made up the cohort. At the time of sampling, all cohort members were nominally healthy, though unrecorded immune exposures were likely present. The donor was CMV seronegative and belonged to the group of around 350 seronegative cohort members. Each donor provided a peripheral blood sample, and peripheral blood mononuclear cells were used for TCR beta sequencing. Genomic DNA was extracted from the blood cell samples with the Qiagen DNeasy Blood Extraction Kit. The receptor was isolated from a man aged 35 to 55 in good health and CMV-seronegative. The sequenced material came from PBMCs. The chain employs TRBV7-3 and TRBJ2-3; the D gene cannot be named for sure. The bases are TGTGCCAGCAGCTTAGATTCGGCGGCCACAGATACGCAGTATTTT. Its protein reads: CASSLDSAATDTQYF.